In its sample, the clone carrying this T cell receptor beta chain was seen a few times. This entry comes from a study of patients and donors after allogeneic stem cell transplantation. Germline V gene sequence: CDR1 SGDLS, CDR2 YYNGEE. CDR3 length: 14 residues. Trimming removed 2 bases from V and 6 bases from J, with 14 bases in between. TCRdb reanalysed the RT-PCR reads using MiXCR and keeps one entry per CDR3 protein. The sample has 150,000 to 200,000 distinct CDR3 sequences; about 40% are singletons. The receptor was isolated from a human donor who was either an allogeneic HSCT recipient or a stem cell or donor lymphocyte infusion donor (not recorded which). It is not recorded whose cells these are; they may come from a transplant donor. Sequenced sample: blood, either unsorted or a sorted T cell fraction (not recorded which). The V gene is TRBV9, the J gene TRBJ1-2; tentative D call: TRBD1 (6 bases). CDR3 in amino acids: CASSVYGGTDGYTF. The CDR3 bases are TGTGCCAGCAGCGTGTACGGGGGCACGGATGGCTACACCTTC.